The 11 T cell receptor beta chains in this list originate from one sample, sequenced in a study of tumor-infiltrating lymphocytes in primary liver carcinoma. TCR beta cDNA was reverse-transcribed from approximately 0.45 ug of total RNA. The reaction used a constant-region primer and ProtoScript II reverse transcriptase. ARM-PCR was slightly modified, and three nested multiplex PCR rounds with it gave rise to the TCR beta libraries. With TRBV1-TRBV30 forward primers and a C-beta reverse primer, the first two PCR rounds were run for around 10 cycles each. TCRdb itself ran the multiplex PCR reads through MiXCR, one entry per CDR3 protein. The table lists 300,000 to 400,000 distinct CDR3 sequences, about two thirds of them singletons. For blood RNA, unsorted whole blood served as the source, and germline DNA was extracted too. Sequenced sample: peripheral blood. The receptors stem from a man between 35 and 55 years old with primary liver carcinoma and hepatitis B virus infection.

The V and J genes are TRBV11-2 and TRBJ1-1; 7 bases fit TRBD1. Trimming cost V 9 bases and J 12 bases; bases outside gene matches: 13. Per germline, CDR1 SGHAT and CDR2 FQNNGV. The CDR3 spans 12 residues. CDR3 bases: TGTGCCAGTAGCCGGCCGGACAGGAAATCTTTCTTT. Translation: CASSRPDRKSFF.

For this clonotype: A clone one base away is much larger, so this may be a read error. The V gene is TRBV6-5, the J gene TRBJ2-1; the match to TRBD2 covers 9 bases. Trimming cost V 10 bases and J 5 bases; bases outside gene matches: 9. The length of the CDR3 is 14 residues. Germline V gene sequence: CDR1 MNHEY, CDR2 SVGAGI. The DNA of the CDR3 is TGTGCCACCACGAGGAGCGGGAGGAACAATGAGCAGTTCTTC. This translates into CATTRSGRNNEQFF.

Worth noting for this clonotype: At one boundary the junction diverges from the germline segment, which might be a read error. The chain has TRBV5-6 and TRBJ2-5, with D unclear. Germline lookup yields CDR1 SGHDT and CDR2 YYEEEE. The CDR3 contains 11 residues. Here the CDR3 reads CASNLFETQYF. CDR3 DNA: TGTGCCAGCAACTTGTTCGAGACCCAGTACTTC.

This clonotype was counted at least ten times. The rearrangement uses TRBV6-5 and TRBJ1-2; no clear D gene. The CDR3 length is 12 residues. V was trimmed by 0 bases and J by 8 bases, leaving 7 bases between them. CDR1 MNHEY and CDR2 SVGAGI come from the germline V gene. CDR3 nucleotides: TGTGCCAGCAGTTACTCCCAGCAGGGCTACACCTTC. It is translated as CASSYSQQGYTF.

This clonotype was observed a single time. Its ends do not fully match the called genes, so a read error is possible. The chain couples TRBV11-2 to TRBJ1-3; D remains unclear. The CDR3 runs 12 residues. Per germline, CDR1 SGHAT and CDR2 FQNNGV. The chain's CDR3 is CAITRTQNAIYF. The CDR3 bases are TGTGCCATCACCAGAACTCAAAACGCCATATATTTT.

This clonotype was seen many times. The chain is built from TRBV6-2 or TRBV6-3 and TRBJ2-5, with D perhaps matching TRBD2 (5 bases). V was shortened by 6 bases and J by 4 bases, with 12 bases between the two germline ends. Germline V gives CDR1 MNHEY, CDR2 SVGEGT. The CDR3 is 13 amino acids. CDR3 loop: CASSDRGRETQYF. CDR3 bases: TGTGCCAGCAGCGACCGGGGAAGAGAGACCCAGTACTTC.

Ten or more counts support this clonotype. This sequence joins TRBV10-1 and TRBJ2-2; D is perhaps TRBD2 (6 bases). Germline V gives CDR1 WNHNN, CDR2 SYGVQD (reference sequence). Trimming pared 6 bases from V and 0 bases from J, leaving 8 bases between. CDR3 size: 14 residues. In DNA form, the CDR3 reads TGCGCCAGCAGACTAGCCCCGAACACCGGGGAGCTGTTTTTT. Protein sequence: CASRLAPNTGELFF.

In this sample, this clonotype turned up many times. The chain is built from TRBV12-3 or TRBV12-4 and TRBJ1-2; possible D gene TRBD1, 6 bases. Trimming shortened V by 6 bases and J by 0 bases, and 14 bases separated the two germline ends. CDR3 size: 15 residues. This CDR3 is CASRSTGQTNYGYTF. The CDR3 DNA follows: TGTGCCAGCAGATCCACGGGACAAACTAACTATGGCTACACCTTC.

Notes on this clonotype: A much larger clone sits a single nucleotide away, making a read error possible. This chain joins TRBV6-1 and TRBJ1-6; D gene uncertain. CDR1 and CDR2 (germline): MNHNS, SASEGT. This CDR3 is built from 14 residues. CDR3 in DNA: TGTTCCAGCAGTGAAGGAACTCCTAATTCACCCCTCCACTTT. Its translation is CSSSEGTPNSPLHF.

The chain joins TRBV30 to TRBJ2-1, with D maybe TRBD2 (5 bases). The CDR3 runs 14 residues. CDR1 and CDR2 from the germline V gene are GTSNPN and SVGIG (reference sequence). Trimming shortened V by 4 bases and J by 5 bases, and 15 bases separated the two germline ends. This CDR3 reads CAWTVGVVHNEQFF. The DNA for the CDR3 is TGTGCCTGGACAGTGGGAGTAGTCCACAATGAGCAGTTCTTC.

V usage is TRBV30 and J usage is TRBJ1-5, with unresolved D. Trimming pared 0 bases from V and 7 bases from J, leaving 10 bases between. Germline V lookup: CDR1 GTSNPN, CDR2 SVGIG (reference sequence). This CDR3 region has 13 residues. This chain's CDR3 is CAWSVGKTQPQHF. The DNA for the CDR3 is TGTGCCTGGAGTGTAGGTAAGACACAGCCCCAGCATTTT.